The 2 T cell receptor beta chains below all came from one sample that was sequenced in a study of control samples from healthy donors and cancer patients. Measured with immunoSEQ multiplex PCR; TCRdb has only the in-frame clones, and not every one. The sample records about 130,000 clones, around nine tenths being singletons. The sample consisted of PBMCs. The origin of the receptors is a man aged 50 or older with head and neck cancer.

This clone has only one observation. The chain carries TRBV7-3 and TRBJ2-3, with D maybe TRBD1 (6 bases). Trimming stripped 5 bases from V and 4 bases from J, with 10 bases between. The length of the CDR3 is 13 residues. Germline loops: CDR1 SGHTA, CDR2 FQGTGA. The CDR3 DNA sequence: TGTGCCAGCAGCGCACAGGGTGCAGATACGCAGTATTTT. The encoded protein is CASSAQGADTQYF.

This chain uses TRBV27 with TRBJ2-7; tentative D call: TRBD1 (6 bases). Germline lookup yields CDR1 MNHEY and CDR2 SMNVEV (reference sequence). V lost 5 bases to trimming and J lost 5 bases, with 16 bases between them. CDR3 length: 14 residues. CDR3 sequence (DNA): TGTGCCAGCAGTCTCCAGGGGCCGGGCCACGAGCAGTACTTC. It is translated as CASSLQGPGHEQYF.